Below, one TCR beta chain is given with its context. Its antigen is not known. Vbeta (60) and Jbeta (13) primers were used in the PCR. Libraries were prepared by immunoSEQ multiplex PCR; TCRdb keeps only in-frame clonotypes and omits some of them. The sample holds 85,000 to 100,000 clones, just under 80% seen once. The record originates from a study of cytomegalovirus exposure and HLA in healthy donors. Study background: An earlier analysis found 117 million unique TCR beta sequences from approximately 190 million T cells.

Study results and limitations: Upon later analysis, TCR association rates were observed to vary by HLA locus, being highest for DRB1 and lowest for HLA-C.

Sequencing input: PBMCs. The TCR was taken from a woman aged 40 to 49 in good health and CMV-seronegative.

CDR3: CASSSGQGNGYTF. The CDR3 coding sequence is TGTGCCAGCAGCTCGGGACAGGGAAATGGCTACACCTTC. The chain uses TRBV7-3 and TRBJ1-2; the match to TRBD1 covers 9 bases. Losses at the gene ends were 4 bases for V and 6 bases for J; bases not matched to a gene: 3. Germline V gene lookup returns CDR1 SGHTA and CDR2 FQGTGA. This CDR3 has 13 residues.